The 29 T cell receptor beta chains given below trace back to one sample, sequenced in a study of regulatory T cells in long-lasting Graves disease (dated by TCRdb to the early 2020s). This specimen's time point label, per the study, means: persistent/refractory GD, antithyroid drugs over 5 years with positive TRAb. For both TCR sequencing and RNA sequencing, RNA was extracted from PBMCs in TRIzol. Preparation of the library involved multiplex PCR. The listed sequencing device is Illumina HiSeq 4000. TCR beta libraries were built with iRepertoire HTBI primers and Arm-PCR amplification of CDR3 regions. The public reads were run again by TCRdb, first through fastp at Q25 and then through MiXCR, and only productive beta chains were kept. Rows matching on CDR3 protein sequence are summarized as one entry with the most common DNA and genes. Here the sample has more than 300,000 distinct CDR3 sequences; approximately 23% occur a single time. Around 30% of the sample goes to the ten largest clones.

This specimen was peripheral blood mononuclear cells (PBMCs), taken when the disease was refractory, from a patient treated with antithyroid drugs. These receptors originate from a middle-aged woman with Graves disease. Donor details come from another sample of the same person, matched by shared clones.

This clonotype was picked up many times. The chain recombines TRBV2 with TRBJ2-2, with TRBD2 matching over 12 bases. J lost 6 bases, V lost 4 bases, and 3 bases had no gene match. Germline V gene lookup returns CDR1 SNHLY and CDR2 FYNNEI. The CDR3 is made up of 15 amino acids. This CDR3 reads CASSGLAGGAGELFF. CDR3 bases: TGTGCCAGCAGTGGCCTAGCGGGAGGGGCCGGGGAGCTGTTTTTT.

This clonotype was detected only a few times. The genes are TRBV12-5 and TRBJ2-5; 11 bases are a match to TRBD2. V lost 2 bases to trimming and J lost 5 bases; unmatched junction nucleotides: 10. The CDR3 runs to 17 residues. Germline CDR1 LGHNT, CDR2 FRNRAP. CDR3 protein: CASGLTRSSGRGETQYF. The DNA of the CDR3 is TGTGCTAGTGGTTTGACCCGGAGTAGCGGGAGGGGTGAGACCCAGTACTTC.

In its sample, this clonotype was seen many times. The rearrangement uses TRBV28 and TRBJ2-7; D might be TRBD2 (6 bases). Germline V lookup: CDR1 MDHEN, CDR2 SYDVKM. There are 12 residues in the CDR3. Trimming took off 6 bases at V and 3 bases at J, with 9 bases between the two ends. CDR3 DNA sequence: TGTGCCAGCAGCCGGGGGAACTACGAGCAGTACTTC. This translates into CASSRGNYEQYF.

J is TRBJ1-5 and V is TRBV20-1; no reliable D call. Germline values: CDR1 DFQATT, CDR2 SNEGSKA (reference sequence). V dropped 6 bases and J dropped 2 bases, with 17 bases sitting between them. This CDR3 has 15 residues. CDR3 sequence: CSALEEVRGNQPQHF. The CDR3 nucleotides read TGCAGTGCCCTGGAAGAGGTTAGGGGCAATCAGCCCCAGCATTTT.

This clonotype was seen a handful of times. The CDR3 nucleotides read TGTGCCTGGAGTGTACCGTTGAACACCGGGGAGCTGTTTTTT. Its translation is CAWSVPLNTGELFF. V gene TRBV30 combines with J gene TRBJ2-2; D is unresolved. V lost 0 bases and J lost 1, with 6 bases in between. The CDR3 runs to 14 residues. From germline, CDR1 is GTSNPN and CDR2 SVGIG (reference sequence).

The chain links TRBV7-9 to TRBJ1-2; TRBD1 aligns across 7 bases. After removal of 1 base from V and 7 bases from J, the junction contained 6 bases not matched to a gene. Germline V lookup: CDR1 SEHNR, CDR2 FQNEAQ (reference sequence). The CDR3 extends over 14 amino acids. DNA for the CDR3: TGTGCCAGCAGCTTAGAATCGACAGGGAGTGGCTACACCTTC. As protein: CASSLESTGSGYTF.

This clonotype was counted many times. The chain links TRBV28 to TRBJ1-5; D call uncertain. Germline loops: CDR1 MDHEN, CDR2 SYDVKM. There are 16 residues in the CDR3. V was cut by 1 base and J by 1 base, with 11 bases left in between. The CDR3 loop reads CASSLSGPPSNQPQHF. The CDR3 nucleotides are TGTGCCAGCAGTTTATCCGGTCCACCGAGCAATCAGCCCCAGCATTTT. The full variable domain, its missing parts supplied by reference TRBV28 and TRBJ1-5, is DVKVTQSSRYLVKRTGEKVFLECVQDMDHENMFWYRQDPGLGLRLIYFSYDVKMKEKGDIPEGYSVSREKKERFSLILESASTNQTSMYLCASSLSGPPSNQPQHFGDGTRLSIL.

This clonotype was seen at least ten times. CDR3 loop: CASTLGGRRDEQYF. CDR3 in DNA: TGTGCCAGCACGCTCGGCGGGAGACGCGACGAGCAGTACTTC. The chain carries TRBV28 and TRBJ2-7, with 7 bases that match TRBD2. Trimming took 7 bases from V and 5 from J; bases not matched to a gene: 11. The CDR3 is made up of 14 amino acids. Germline V gene data show CDR1 as MDHEN and CDR2 as SYDVKM.

Regarding this clonotype: A much larger clone lies one base from this, so it may be a read error. V usage is TRBV28 and J usage is TRBJ1-5; weak D call: TRBD1 (6 bases). The CDR3 consists of 18 residues. The germline V and J ends were trimmed by 8 bases and 2 bases, with 25 bases remaining between them. Germline V CDR1 and CDR2: MDHEN, SYDVKM. The DNA for the CDR3 is TGTGCCAGCGGTTCCTCAACGAAGACAGGATCAGGCAATCAGCCCCAGCATTTT. Amino acids: CASGSSTKTGSGNQPQHF.

In this sample, this clonotype turned up a few times. This sequence joins TRBV5-1 and TRBJ2-2; 11 nucleotides line up with TRBD2. Germline CDR1 reads SGHRS; CDR2 reads YFSETQ. V dropped 0 bases and J dropped 6; count of bases not matched to a gene: 4. The CDR3 length is 16 residues. CDR3 nucleotides: TGCGCCAGCAGCTTGGCTAGCGGGAGGAGCGCCGGGGAGCTGTTTTTT. It translates to CASSLASGRSAGELFF.

The rearrangement uses TRBV6-2 or TRBV6-3 and TRBJ2-7; 9 bases align to TRBD2. Germline CDR1 MNHEY, CDR2 SVGEGT. This CDR3 has 16 amino acids. The junction had 10 bases not matched to a gene; V was cut back by 5 bases and J by 2 bases. Here the CDR3 DNA reads TGTGCCAGCAGTGAAGAGGGCGGGAGGGCTACCTACGAGCAGTACTTC. Protein product: CASSEEGGRATYEQYF.

This clonotype has more than one count but fewer than ten. The V gene is TRBV28, the J gene TRBJ2-1; D is possibly TRBD1 (6 bases). Germline values: CDR1 MDHEN, CDR2 SYDVKM. V gave up 2 bases and J gave up 9 bases, with 17 bases separating them. This CDR3 contains 15 residues. CDR3 in DNA: TGTGCCAGCAGTTTAAAGCACAGGGTGTTTGCTGAGCAGTTCTTC. This sequence encodes CASSLKHRVFAEQFF.

The table lists this clonotype with many counts. The chain couples TRBV28 to TRBJ2-7, with 10 nucleotides matching TRBD2. V gave up 5 bases and J gave up 3 bases; unmatched junction bases: 16. Germline lookup yields CDR1 MDHEN and CDR2 SYDVKM. This CDR3 has 18 amino acids. CDR3 nucleotide sequence: TGTGCCAGCAGTCCCCCCCGAACGCGGGCTAGCGGGAGCTACGAGCAGTACTTC. This codes for CASSPPRTRASGSYEQYF.

This clonotype was observed at least ten times. The chain carries TRBV15 and TRBJ1-2, with 9 bases aligning to TRBD1. The CDR3 consists of 17 residues. Germline V CDR1 and CDR2: LNHNV, YYDKDF (reference sequence). After removal of 2 bases from V and 7 bases from J, the junction contained 14 bases not matched to a gene. The CDR3 region is CATSRIPRGGDRVGYTF. The CDR3 DNA is TGTGCCACCAGCAGAATACCTAGAGGCGGGGACAGGGTTGGCTACACCTTC.

The J gene is TRBJ1-1, the V gene TRBV28; weak D call: TRBD1 (5 bases). V was clipped by 5 bases and J by 0 bases, with 13 bases between them. The CDR3 covers 15 residues. Germline-derived CDR1 and CDR2 are MDHEN and SYDVKM. CDR3 amino acids: CASSLPEGLNTEAFF. The DNA of the CDR3 is TGTGCCAGCAGTCTCCCGGAGGGACTGAACACTGAAGCTTTCTTT. Combining the CDR3 with reference TRBV28 and TRBJ1-1 gives the whole variable domain DVKVTQSSRYLVKRTGEKVFLECVQDMDHENMFWYRQDPGLGLRLIYFSYDVKMKEKGDIPEGYSVSREKKERFSLILESASTNQTSMYLCASSLPEGLNTEAFFGQGTRLTVV.

This clonotype was observed many times. The rearrangement links TRBV28 to TRBJ2-7; TRBD2 is a possible D gene (5 bases). The CDR3 has 17 amino acids. Looked up from germline, CDR1 is MDHEN and CDR2 is SYDVKM. The V gene lost 3 bases and the J gene lost 4 bases, with 22 bases spanning the gap. The CDR3 here is CASSFPRPAGVIYEQYF. The CDR3 region has the DNA TGTGCCAGCAGTTTCCCGAGGCCCGCCGGGGTGATATACGAGCAGTACTTC.

This clonotype was counted many times. The chain joins TRBV27 to TRBJ2-4, with unresolved D. CDR1 is MNHEY, CDR2 SMNVEV, per germline (reference sequence). Trimming pared 0 bases from V and 0 bases from J, leaving 6 bases between. The CDR3 spans 15 residues. The DNA of the CDR3 is TGTGCCAGCAGTTTATCACAGATAGCCAAAAACATTCAGTACTTC. Translated, it gives CASSLSQIAKNIQYF.

This clonotype was seen at least ten times. The chain combines TRBV2 with TRBJ1-2; D uncertain. V was clipped by 6 bases and J by 8 bases, with 10 bases between them. CDR3 length: 11 residues. The germline gives CDR1 SNHLY, CDR2 FYNNEI. The CDR3 loop is CASRGRGGYTF. CDR3 DNA: TGTGCCAGCAGAGGCCGCGGAGGCTACACCTTC.

The V call is TRBV11-1, the J call TRBJ2-3; D remains unclear. V was cut by 4 bases and J by 7 bases, with 15 bases left in between. Germline values: CDR1 SGHAT, CDR2 FQDESV (reference sequence). CDR3 length: 14 residues. The CDR3 DNA reads as TGTGCCAGCAGCTCCGACCAAGACTTGAATACGCAGTATTTT. Protein sequence: CASSSDQDLNTQYF.

The V call is TRBV4-1, the J call TRBJ2-7; D not certain. V lost 1 base, J lost 4 bases, and 8 bases lay in between. CDR3 length equals 13 residues. CDR1 and CDR2 from the germline V gene are MGHRA and YSYEKL. The chain's CDR3 is CASSQGGVYEQYF. DNA of the CDR3: TGCGCCAGCAGCCAAGGTGGGGTATACGAGCAGTACTTC.

Many counts were recorded for this clonotype. The rearrangement joins TRBV28 to TRBJ1-2; 7 positions agree with TRBD1. CDR1 is MDHEN, CDR2 SYDVKM, per germline. With V trimmed by 5 bases and J by 4 bases, 7 bases remained unmatched. The CDR3 runs 14 residues. CDR3 DNA sequence: TGTGCCAGCAGTCGATCAGGGGGTCGCTATGGCTACACCTTC. Encoded protein: CASSRSGGRYGYTF.

This clonotype was counted ten times or more. CDR3 sequence: CASRKGGIYEQYF. The CDR3 DNA sequence: TGTGCCAGCAGGAAGGGCGGAATCTACGAGCAGTACTTC. The chain recombines TRBV28 with TRBJ2-7; D is undetermined. Germline loops: CDR1 MDHEN, CDR2 SYDVKM. The CDR3 is 13 residues long. V shed 6 bases and J shed 3 bases, with 12 bases lying between them. Combining the CDR3 with reference TRBV28 and TRBJ2-7 gives the whole variable domain DVKVTQSSRYLVKRTGEKVFLECVQDMDHENMFWYRQDPGLGLRLIYFSYDVKMKEKGDIPEGYSVSREKKERFSLILESASTNQTSMYLCASRKGGIYEQYFGPGTRLTVT.

This clonotype was seen more than once but under ten times. V gene TRBV27 combines with J gene TRBJ2-5; possibly TRBD2 for D (6 bases). The germline V gene encodes CDR1 MNHEY and CDR2 SMNVEV (reference sequence). The CDR3 sequence is 17 residues long. Trimming shortened V by 2 bases and J by 0 bases, and 16 bases separated the two germline ends. CDR3 coding DNA: TGTGCCAGCAGTTTAGGGAGGACTATCCGGTACCAAGAGACCCAGTACTTC. Its translation is CASSLGRTIRYQETQYF.

V usage is TRBV28 and J usage is TRBJ2-1; D tentatively fits TRBD1 or TRBD2 (5 bases each). The V end lost 6 bases, the J end lost 2 bases, and 11 bases lay between the germline ends. This CDR3 comprises 14 residues. Germline V gene lookup returns CDR1 MDHEN and CDR2 SYDVKM. The CDR3 region is CASRSGTTYNEQFF. CDR3 DNA sequence: TGTGCCAGCAGATCCGGGACCACCTACAATGAGCAGTTCTTC.

V gene TRBV7-9 combines with J gene TRBJ2-6; D is unresolved. In germline, CDR1 is SEHNR, CDR2 FQNEAQ (reference sequence). V dropped 5 bases and J dropped 1 base, with 15 bases sitting between them. The length of the CDR3 is 17 residues. CDR3 protein: CASSLGRVGSGANVLTF. The CDR3 DNA reads as TGTGCCAGCAGCCTGGGCCGCGTTGGGTCTGGGGCCAACGTCCTGACTTTC. Complete variable domain (other parts from reference TRBV7-9 and TRBJ2-6): DTGVSQNPRHKITKRGQNVTFRCDPISEHNRLYWYRQTLGQGPEFLTYFQNEAQLEKSRLLSDRFSAERPKGSFSTLEIQRTEQGDSAMYLCASSLGRVGSGANVLTFGAGSRLTVL.

The gene calls are TRBV29-1 and TRBJ2-5; unclear D gene. This CDR3 comprises 11 residues. V was trimmed by 2 bases and J by 4 bases, leaving 5 bases between them. In germline, CDR1 is SQVTM, CDR2 ANQGSEA. CDR3 nucleotide sequence: TGCAGCGTTGAAACGGCAGAGACCCAGTACTTC. Amino acid sequence: CSVETAETQYF.

This clonotype was observed a handful of times. The CDR3: CASSFAGVRPDTQYF. The DNA for the CDR3 is TGTGCCAGCAGCTTCGCGGGAGTGCGGCCAGATACGCAGTATTTT. This chain connects TRBV12-3 or TRBV12-4 to TRBJ2-3, with 7 bases that match TRBD2. The CDR3 has 15 amino acids. V was pared by 6 bases and J by 4 bases, with 10 bases of the junction left unmatched.

The J gene is TRBJ2-7, the V gene TRBV5-1; 7 nucleotides line up with TRBD2. Germline-derived CDR1 and CDR2 are SGHRS and YFSETQ. V was pared by 1 base and J by 2 bases, with 6 bases of the junction left unmatched. The CDR3 length is 15 residues. In DNA form, the CDR3 reads TGCGCCAGCAGCTTGTCCCCCGGGACTACCTACGAGCAGTACTTC. Its translation is CASSLSPGTTYEQYF.

This clonotype was found a few times. V is TRBV20-1 and J is TRBJ2-7; TRBD2 matches at 7 bases. The V and J ends lost 6 bases and 0 bases, in that order; junction bases with no gene match: 11. This CDR3 is built from 15 residues. Germline CDR1 and CDR2: DFQATT and SNEGSKA (reference sequence). CDR3 sequence reads: CSAVKSGDYSYEQYF. CDR3 DNA: TGCAGTGCGGTAAAGTCTGGGGACTACTCCTACGAGCAGTACTTC.